This TCR beta chain was retrieved from a study of brain T cells in children with intractable seizures. Assay used: immunoSEQ multiplex PCR; TCRdb lists only in-frame clones, some missing. Of 78,000 or so clones listed, under 95% are singletons. Per the germline V gene, CDR1 is LGHDT and CDR2 is YNNKEL (reference sequence). The V gene end was trimmed by 4 bases and the J gene end by 5 bases; junction bases not matched to a gene: 7. The CDR3 consists of 15 residues. Pre-surgery treatment included at least one anti-epileptic drug. This sequence joins TRBV3-1 (or the pseudogene TRBV3-2) and TRBJ2-7, with 11 nucleotides matching TRBD2. The TCR sequence derives from a girl aged 2-10 years with Rasmussen encephalitis and intractable seizures. The sample here was peripheral blood, taken at surgery. Here the CDR3 DNA reads TGTGCCAGCAGCCTCGTGACTAGCGGGACCAACGAGCAGTACTTC. Amino acid sequence: CASSLVTSGTNEQYF.